This TCR beta chain derives from a study of blood T cell repertoires in COVID-19. Study context: Spain, Italy and the United States supplied samples that represented acute and convalescent COVID-19. PBMCs, B-cell-depleted T cells, or T cells were the source of the cDNA or gDNA that made up the material.

Germline lookup yields CDR1 SQVTM and CDR2 ANQGSEA. The CDR3 is 11 amino acids. V lost 7 bases, J lost 0 bases, and 6 bases lay in between. Assay: immunoSEQ multiplex PCR; the TCRdb copy retains only in-frame clones and omits some. The table has fewer than 600,000 clones, roughly 88% seen once. Donors in Cohort 3 who had recovered were those with two negative PCRs, healthcare professional clearance, or resolution of their symptoms. V is TRBV29-1 and J is TRBJ1-1, with D uncertain. This sequence originates from a woman aged 40 to 50 who had recovered from COVID-19. Sequenced input: PBMCs or T cells enriched from blood (not recorded which). CDR3 DNA: TGCAGCGGGGCCTTGAACACTGAAGCTTTCTTT. Protein: CSGALNTEAFF.